Included here is one T cell receptor (beta chain) sequence, with context. These data originate in a study of shared clonotypes between healthy human individuals. Looking at the study overall: Per donor, three plates held CD4 naive cells, three held CD4 memory, two held CD8 naive and one held CD8 memory.

Positive CCR7 selection of CD45RO-negative cells yielded the naive CD8 cells, and terminally differentiated effector memory CD45RA+ cells were excluded. Donors were healthy HIV-negative adults without recent acute infections or vaccinations. The CDR3 is 13 amino acids. Trimming stripped 2 bases from V and 3 bases from J, with 7 bases between. From germline, CDR1 is SGHTA and CDR2 FQGTGA. The repertoire was sequenced with immunoSEQ multiplex PCR; TCRdb's copy has only in-frame clones and lacks some. The table records approximately 720,000 clones, 92% of them present only once. Sequenced sample: naive CD8+ T cells sorted from blood. The sequence was collected from a man aged 25-40 years in good health. The chain has TRBV7-3 and TRBJ1-1; no clear D. CDR3 amino acids: CASSLLEYTEAFF. In DNA form, the CDR3 reads TGTGCCAGCAGCTTATTGGAATACACTGAAGCTTTCTTT.